This T cell receptor beta chain was retrieved from a study of OX40 agonist ivuxolimab in advanced cancers. Study in general: Ivuxolimab is an agonistic anti-OX40 (CD134) antibody, and patients were treated with it.

About this clone itself: Its antigen is not known.

TCRdb's copy holds only in-frame clones and misses some; the assay was immunoSEQ multiplex PCR. The table records more than 60,000 clones, 80% to 90% of them present only once. J was trimmed by 2 bases and V by 4 bases; bases with no gene match: 7. Looked up from germline, CDR1 is SGHRS and CDR2 is YFSETQ. This CDR3 spans 16 amino acids. Notes on the study in general: On average, CD8+ T cells showed a greater number of expanded clones than CD4+. Determination of antigen specificity was not performed for the expanded peripheral T cells.

Anyone with autoimmune disease history or systemic immunosuppression was excluded. This sequence was found in an adult with an advanced solid tumor such as melanoma, head and neck, liver or kidney cancer. Sequences were derived from CD4+ or CD8+ T cells sorted from blood, sampled in a trial of the OX40 agonist ivuxolimab. The chain couples TRBV5-1 to TRBJ2-3; 10 positions agree with TRBD1. CDR3 protein: CASSPGTGDFTDTQYF. CDR3 DNA sequence: TGCGCCAGCAGCCCGGGGACAGGGGACTTCACAGATACGCAGTATTTT. Variable domain in full (rest from reference TRBV5-1 and TRBJ2-3): KAGVTQTPRYLIKTRGQQVTLSCSPISGHRSVSWYQQTPGQGLQFLFEYFSETQRNKGNFPGRFSGRQFSNSRSEMNVSTLELGDSALYLCASSPGTGDFTDTQYFGPGTRLTVL.